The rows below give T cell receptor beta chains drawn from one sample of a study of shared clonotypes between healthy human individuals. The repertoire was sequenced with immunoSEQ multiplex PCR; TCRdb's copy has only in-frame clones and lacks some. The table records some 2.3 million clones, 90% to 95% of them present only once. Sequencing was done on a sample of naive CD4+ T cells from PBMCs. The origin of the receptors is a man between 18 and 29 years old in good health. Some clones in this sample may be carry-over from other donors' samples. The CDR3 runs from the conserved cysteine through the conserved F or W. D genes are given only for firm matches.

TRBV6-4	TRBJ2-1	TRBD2	TGTGCCAGCAGCTGGGGGGAGGGCGCCTACAATGAGCAGTTCTTC	CASSWGEGAYNEQFF
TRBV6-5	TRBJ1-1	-	TGTGCCAGCAGTTACGGATGGGAAGCTTTCTTT	CASSYGWEAFF
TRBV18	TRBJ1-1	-	TGTGCCAGCTCACCAATGTCAGTGGGCTTGAACACTGAAGCTTTCTTT	CASSPMSVGLNTEAFF
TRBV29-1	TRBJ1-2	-	TGCAGCGTCTACGATCCCGGGAACCACGGCGGCGGCTACACCTTC	CSVYDPGNHGGGYTF
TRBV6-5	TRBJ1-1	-	TGTGCCAGCAGTTACATAGGACGAGAGAACACTGAAGCTTTCTTT	CASSYIGRENTEAFF
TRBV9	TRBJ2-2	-	TGTGCCAGCAGCTCCCGGACAGTCAGAACCGGGGAGCTGTTTTTT	CASSSRTVRTGELFF
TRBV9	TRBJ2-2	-	TGTGCCAGCGGACCGGCTAGCAGTTACACCGGGGAGCTGTTTTTT	CASGPASSYTGELFF
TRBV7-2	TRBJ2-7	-	TGTGCCAGCAGCTTAATTCAAGGGCTGGACGAGCAGTACTTC	CASSLIQGLDEQYF
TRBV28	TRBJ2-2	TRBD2	TGTGCCAGCAGTTTACCTAGCGGGAGAATCGTAAAGGACACCGGGGAGCTGTTTTTT	CASSLPSGRIVKDTGELFF
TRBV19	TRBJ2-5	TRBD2	TGTGCCAGTAGTATAGCGGGAGGTATCCAAGAGACCCAGTACTTC	CASSIAGGIQETQYF
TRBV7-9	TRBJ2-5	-	TGTGCCAGCAGCTTGACCCAAGAGACCCAGTACTTC	CASSLTQETQYF
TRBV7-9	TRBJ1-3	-	TGTGCCAGCAGCTTAGATTCCGGAGCCATATATTTT	CASSLDSGAIYF
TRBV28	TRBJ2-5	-	TGTGCCAGCAGTTCGTACACGGAGACCCAGTACTTC	CASSSYTETQYF
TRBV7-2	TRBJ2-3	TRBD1	TGTGCCAGCAGCGCATTCCGGGACCCCAGGGGGACGCAGTATTTT	CASSAFRDPRGTQYF
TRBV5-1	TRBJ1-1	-	TGCGCCAGCAGCTTTTCGGGTCCGAACACTGAAGCTTTCTTT	CASSFSGPNTEAFF
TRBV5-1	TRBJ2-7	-	TGCGCCAGCAGCTTGGAGGCGGGTAGCTCCTACGAGCAGTACTTC	CASSLEAGSSYEQYF
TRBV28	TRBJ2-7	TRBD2	TGTGCCAGCAGTCCATACCGGGGAGGGGTTCGAGAGCAGTACTTC	CASSPYRGGVREQYF
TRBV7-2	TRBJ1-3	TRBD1	TGTGCCAGCAGCTTCGAATCGGGACAGGGGGTCACCATATATTTT	CASSFESGQGVTIYF